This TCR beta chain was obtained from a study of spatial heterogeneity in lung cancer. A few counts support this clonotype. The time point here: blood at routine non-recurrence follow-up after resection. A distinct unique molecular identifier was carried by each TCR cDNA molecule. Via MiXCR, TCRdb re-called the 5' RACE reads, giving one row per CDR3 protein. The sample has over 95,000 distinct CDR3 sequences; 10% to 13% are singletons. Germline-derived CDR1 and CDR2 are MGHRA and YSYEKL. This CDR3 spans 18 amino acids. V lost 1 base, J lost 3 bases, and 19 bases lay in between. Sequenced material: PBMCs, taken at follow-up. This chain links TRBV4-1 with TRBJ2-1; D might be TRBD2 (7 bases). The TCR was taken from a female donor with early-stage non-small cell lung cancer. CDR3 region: CASSQAARRGEGYNEQFF. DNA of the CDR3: TGCGCCAGCAGCCAAGCTGCGCGTAGGGGGGAGGGCTACAATGAGCAGTTCTTC.